These T cell receptor beta chains were read from a single sample in a study of early T cells in non-severe SARS-CoV-2 infection. Each CDR3 protein gets one entry after TCRdb re-called the 5' RACE reads with MiXCR. The sample has under 85,000 distinct CDR3 sequences; over 9.5% are singletons. The sample was whole blood. These receptors were taken from an adult who was a healthcare worker with PCR-confirmed SARS-CoV-2 infection or an uninfected control (not recorded which). CDR3s include the opening cysteine and the closing phenylalanine or tryptophan. A D gene is named only where the DNA matches it firmly.

D: -; length: 14; V: TRBV6-2/TRBV6-3; CDR3: CASSLKDWSYEQYF
D: -; length: 13; V: TRBV5-4; CDR3: CASSLEGTQPQHF
D: TRBD1; length: 14; V: TRBV2; CDR3: CASSDSNRGNEQYF
D: -; length: 13; V: TRBV6-6; CDR3: CASSLLLSYEQYF
D: TRBD1; length: 15; V: TRBV24-1; CDR3: CATSESGTGRDTQYF
D: -; length: 14; V: TRBV21-1; CDR3: CASSKGLAEETQYF
D: -; length: 13; V: TRBV7-9; CDR3: CASRVSGAHEQYF
D: -; length: 15; V: TRBV5-1; CDR3: CASSSPEGNPYEQYF
D: -; length: 13; V: TRBV29-1; CDR3: CSVGEMLYNEQFF
D: TRBD2; length: 13; V: TRBV6-2/TRBV6-3; CDR3: CASGLAGVDTQYF
D: -; length: 14; V: TRBV7-9; CDR3: CASSQPQGPDTQYF
D: TRBD1; length: 14; V: TRBV11-2; CDR3: CASSLDRGLTEAFF
D: -; length: 16; V: TRBV19; CDR3: CASSNDKKGSNQPQHF
D: TRBD2; length: 16; V: TRBV29-1; CDR3: CSVEDRLAGTTDTQYF
D: -; length: 18; V: TRBV4-2; CDR3: CASSQDRARASTNEKLFF
D: -; length: 15; V: TRBV20-1; CDR3: CSARGPGASNSPLHF
D: -; length: 15; V: TRBV5-6; CDR3: CASSYRLAAYNEQFF
D: TRBD1; length: 17; V: TRBV11-3; CDR3: CASSLFQGASENTCQYF
D: -; length: 13; V: TRBV27; CDR3: CASSLRDKRGYTF
D: -; length: 16; V: TRBV5-1; CDR3: CASSLEAPGFGNEQFF
D: -; length: 14; V: TRBV7-2; CDR3: CASRLSVGKETQYF
D: -; length: 16; V: TRBV12-3/TRBV12-4; CDR3: CASSIGSGRFTHEQYF
D: TRBD1; length: 14; V: TRBV7-2; CDR3: CASSPQGAGEKLFF
D: -; length: 12; V: TRBV7-9; CDR3: CASSRSADTQYF
D: TRBD1; length: 16; V: TRBV19; CDR3: CASTHRTGRGKETQYF
D: -; length: 15; V: TRBV3-1; CDR3: CASSQEGGEYNEQFF
D: TRBD1; length: 16; V: TRBV6-1; CDR3: CASSEFLVTGNTEVFF
D: -; length: 15; V: TRBV4-3; CDR3: CASSPRGAGTDTQYF
D: -; length: 15; V: TRBV15; CDR3: CATSRERTNGGIQYF
D: -; length: 13; V: TRBV11-2; CDR3: CASSLYSPDTQYF
D: TRBD1; length: 14; V: TRBV28; CDR3: CASSETGGGNTQYF
D: TRBD2; length: 16; V: TRBV6-2/TRBV6-3; CDR3: CASSKALGLAGLEQFF
D: -; length: 14; V: TRBV19; CDR3: CASSQGPPVDEQYF
D: TRBD1; length: 15; V: TRBV10-3; CDR3: CAISGRGQGAREQFF
D: -; length: 15; V: TRBV7-8; CDR3: CASSRLGGFSGELFF
D: TRBD1; length: 14; V: TRBV5-1; CDR3: CASSSGQGNYGYTF
D: TRBD1; length: 15; V: TRBV6-1; CDR3: CASTIPQGSGDTQYF
D: TRBD2; length: 13; V: TRBV30; CDR3: CASNLLAGGPVFF
D: -; length: 15; V: TRBV10-3; CDR3: CAISESRISGDTQYF
D: TRBD2; length: 15; V: TRBV7-3; CDR3: CASSLTSGGSYEQYF
D: -; length: 13; V: TRBV5-1; CDR3: CASSLSQATEAFF
D: TRBD1; length: 11; V: TRBV12-3/TRBV12-4; CDR3: CASSTGAQAFF
D: -; length: 13; V: TRBV7-2; CDR3: CASSPDKINIQYF
D: TRBD2; length: 16; V: TRBV7-7; CDR3: CASSLGHSGGADTQYF
D: -; length: 14; V: TRBV5-1; CDR3: CASSWGYEEDTQYF
D: -; length: 15; V: TRBV30; CDR3: CAWTRRGGVRNEQFF
D: -; length: 14; V: TRBV6-5; CDR3: CASRTGQGSYEQYF
D: -; length: 14; V: TRBV6-5; CDR3: CASSPLRGRNIQYF
D: -; length: 13; V: TRBV7-3; CDR3: CASSFNSYNEQFF
D: TRBD1; length: 16; V: TRBV11-2; CDR3: CASSPVGGINGSPLHF
D: -; length: 15; V: TRBV7-2; CDR3: CASSRTGTSGEKLFF
D: -; length: 18; V: TRBV4-3; CDR3: CASSQDLGRLLSYNEQFF